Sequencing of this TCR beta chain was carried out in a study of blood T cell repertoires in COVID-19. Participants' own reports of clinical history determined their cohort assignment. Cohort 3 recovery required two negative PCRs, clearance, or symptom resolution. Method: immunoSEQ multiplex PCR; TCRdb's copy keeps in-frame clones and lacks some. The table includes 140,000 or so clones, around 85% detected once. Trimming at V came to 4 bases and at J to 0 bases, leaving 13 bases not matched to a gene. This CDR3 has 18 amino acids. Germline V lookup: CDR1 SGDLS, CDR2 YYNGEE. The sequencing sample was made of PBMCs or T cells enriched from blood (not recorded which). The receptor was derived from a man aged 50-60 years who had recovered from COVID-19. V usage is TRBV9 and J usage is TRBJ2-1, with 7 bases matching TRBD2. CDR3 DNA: TGTGCCAGCAGCCCCCGTTTTGGAGCGGGGAGCTCCTACAATGAGCAGTTCTTC. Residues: CASSPRFGAGSSYNEQFF.